This TCR beta chain was sequenced in a study of control samples from healthy donors and cancer patients. Sequencing was performed with immunoSEQ multiplex PCR; in TCRdb, only in-frame clones are kept and a portion is missing. The top ten hold approximately 6% of the sample, which has about 61,000 clones, 90% seen once. V was pared by 0 bases and J by 3 bases, with 7 bases between. The CDR3 is 14 amino acids. Germline V gene lookup returns CDR1 LNHNV and CDR2 YYDKDF (reference sequence). This clone showed up just a few times. This TCR was sampled from a man aged 60 to 69 with colorectal cancer. What was sequenced was PBMCs. The V gene is TRBV15, the J gene TRBJ2-3; no reliable D call. The CDR3 DNA is TGTGCCACCAGCAGAGATAGGGTGACAGATACGCAGTATTTT. Its translation: CATSRDRVTDTQYF.